This is a list of T cell receptor beta chains from one sample in a study of T-cell reconstitution after alpha-beta-depleted transplantation in children. TCRdb recomputed calls from the PCR reads with MiXCR, one row per CDR3 protein. The data contain 500,000 to 750,000 distinct CDR3 sequences, under 15% of them singletons. The sequenced sample was PBMCs, mostly from graft donor cells, obtained 360 days after TCRalphabeta/CD19-depleted stem cell transplant. Every receptor here comes from a male patient between 10 and 17 years old who had a stem cell transplant for acute myeloid leukemia, so the T cells may come from the graft donor. The CDR3 runs from the conserved cysteine through the conserved F or W. D genes are given only for firm matches. Expanded clones get a size class; other rows say once, few or many, or leave the size out.

v_call	cdr3_length	d_call	j_call	clone_size	cdr3_nt	cdr3_aa
TRBV9	16	TRBD2	TRBJ2-1	.	TGTGCCAGCAGCGTAGGCAATAGCGGGGGTTTGAATGAGCAGTTCTTC	CASSVGNSGGLNEQFF
TRBV20-1	12	.	TRBJ2-7	.	TGCAGTGCTATTAAGGGTGGCTACGAGCAGTACTTC	CSAIKGGYEQYF
TRBV12-3/TRBV12-4	15	.	TRBJ2-7	many	TGTGCCAGCAGTTTTGGTAGGGAGGTATCCGACGAGCAGTACTTC	CASSFGREVSDEQYF
TRBV29-1	13	.	TRBJ2-2	many	TGCAGCGTTCGGGACACCATCACCGGGGAGCTGTTTTTT	CSVRDTITGELFF
TRBV14	14	.	TRBJ2-2	few	TGTGCCAGCAGCCAAGTATGGGGTACCGGGGAGCTGTTTTTT	CASSQVWGTGELFF
TRBV20-1	14	TRBD1	TRBJ1-5	.	TGCAGTGCCACGCAGGGGGCGGGCAATCAGCCCCAGCATTTT	CSATQGAGNQPQHF
TRBV5-4	16	TRBD1	TRBJ2-3	.	TGTGCCAGCAGCTTTGGCAGGGGGCATCCGACAGATACGCAGTATTTT	CASSFGRGHPTDTQYF
TRBV30	15	TRBD2	TRBJ2-1	few	TGTGCCTGGAGATGGACTAGCGGGGCCTACAATGAGCAGTTCTTC	CAWRWTSGAYNEQFF
TRBV10-3	13	TRBD2	TRBJ2-3	many	TGTGCCTCCCAACCGGAGACTAGCGGGAGGCAGTATTTT	CASQPETSGRQYF
TRBV12-3/TRBV12-4	18	.	TRBJ2-2	.	TGTGCCAGCAGCTCCGCCTGGCCTCCCGGTCGCGACACCGGGGAGCTGTTTTTT	CASSSAWPPGRDTGELFF
TRBV29-1	15	TRBD1	TRBJ1-1	few	TGCAGCGTCCCACAGGGGGCTTTAATGAACACTGAAGCTTTCTTT	CSVPQGALMNTEAFF
TRBV28	14	TRBD2	TRBJ2-7	few	TGTGCCAGCACCAGCGGGAGGGCCGGCTACGAGCAGTACTTC	CASTSGRAGYEQYF
TRBV6-4	13	TRBD2	TRBJ2-7	.	TGTGCCAGCAGTGTAGCGGGATGGTACGAGCAGTACTTC	CASSVAGWYEQYF
TRBV29-1	12	.	TRBJ1-1	few	TGCAGCGTTGAGATCGCAGGGTTCGGAGCTTTCTTT	CSVEIAGFGAFF
TRBV11-2	14	.	TRBJ2-2	.	.	CASSFGRAPGSCFF
TRBV20-1	14	TRBD2	TRBJ2-3	few	TGCAGTGCCCGAGTAGCGGGACCCACAGATACGCAGTATTTT	CSARVAGPTDTQYF
TRBV12-3/TRBV12-4	15	.	TRBJ2-7	few	TGTGCCAGCAGCCCGGACTTAACATACTCCTACGAGCAGTACTTC	CASSPDLTYSYEQYF
TRBV7-9	13	.	TRBJ2-7	few	TGTGCCACCGGGACGGGGAGTTCCTACGAGCAGTACTTC	CATGTGSSYEQYF
TRBV27	18	TRBD2	TRBJ2-5	.	TGTGCCAGCAGTTTTTTCGGACTAGCGGGAGGGCCCGAGGAGACCCAGTACTTC	CASSFFGLAGGPEETQYF
TRBV28	13	.	TRBJ2-3	many	TGTGCCAGCAACAGGGATTTCACAGATACGCAGTATTTT	CASNRDFTDTQYF
TRBV20-1	18	.	TRBJ2-1	many	TGCAGTGCTAGAGGACAGGGGACTACTACGGGTACCGACAATGAGCAGTTCTTC	CSARGQGTTTGTDNEQFF
TRBV6-2/TRBV6-3	15	TRBD1	TRBJ2-7	many	TGTGCCAGCAGTTACGCCGGGACAGGGAGGTACGAGCAGTACTTC	CASSYAGTGRYEQYF
TRBV29-1	14	.	TRBJ2-4	.	TGCAGCGTTTCAGGGCTCCTAGCCAAAAACATTCAGTACTTC	CSVSGLLAKNIQYF
TRBV5-6	16	.	TRBJ2-7	.	TGTGCCAGCAGCCCGCGCAGGGGCAGGGTAGCCCACGAGCAGTACTTC	CASSPRRGRVAHEQYF
TRBV24-1	16	TRBD2	TRBJ2-7	few	TGTGCCACCAGTGATTCAATTAGCGGGTTCTCCTACGAGCAGTACTTC	CATSDSISGFSYEQYF
TRBV28	14	.	TRBJ2-2	few	TGTGCCAGCAGTACCGGACGGAGCACCGGGGAGCTGTTTTTT	CASSTGRSTGELFF
TRBV20-1	12	.	TRBJ2-7	.	TGCAGTGCCTCTTGGGGGAGCTACGAGCAGTACTTC	CSASWGSYEQYF
TRBV20-1	17	TRBD2	TRBJ2-2	.	TGCAGTGCTAGAAAACTAGCGGGAGACCTGAACACCGGGGAGCTGTTTTTT	CSARKLAGDLNTGELFF
TRBV29-1	14	.	TRBJ2-1	few	TGCAGCGTCCCCTTGAAACCCCTTGACAATGAGCAGTTCTTC	CSVPLKPLDNEQFF
TRBV7-3	17	TRBD2	TRBJ2-5	.	TGTGCCAGCAGCCCCACCCCCAGCGGGGTATTCCAAGAGACCCAGTACTTC	CASSPTPSGVFQETQYF
TRBV30	13	TRBD2	TRBJ2-7	many	TGTGCCTGGAGTGGGGGACTAGACTACGAGCAGTACTTC	CAWSGGLDYEQYF
TRBV7-3	18	TRBD2	TRBJ2-3	many	TGTGCCAGCAGCCCCCTCCTAGCGGGAGCGGGTAATCCAGATACGCAGTATTTT	CASSPLLAGAGNPDTQYF
TRBV7-6	17	TRBD2	TRBJ2-1	few	TGTGCCAGCAGCTTAATACTCAGCGGGAGGGCCGTCGATGAGCAGTTCTTC	CASSLILSGRAVDEQFF
TRBV5-5	15	TRBD2	TRBJ2-1	few	TGTGCCAGCATCCCACCCGGGACTATGGTCAATGAGCAGTTCTTC	CASIPPGTMVNEQFF
TRBV29-1	14	.	TRBJ1-5	few	TGCAGCGCTGCCTCGGACTTTAGCAATCAGCCCCAGCATTTT	CSAASDFSNQPQHF
TRBV12-3/TRBV12-4	14	TRBD2	TRBJ2-3	many	TGTGCCAGCAGAAGGGTAGCGGGGGCAGCTACGCAGTATTTT	CASRRVAGAATQYF
TRBV7-6	14	.	TRBJ1-1	few	TGTGCCAGCAGCTTAATCGAGGGCGGGCAGGAAGCTTTCTTT	CASSLIEGGQEAFF
TRBV20-1	13	.	TRBJ2-3	.	TGCAGTGGGGAGGGGGCGCTTACAGATACGCAGTATTTT	CSGEGALTDTQYF
TRBV28	18	.	TRBJ2-1	.	TGTGCCAGCAACCCTAGGGGGGGCTGGGCTGCCAGGGTGAATGAGCAGTTCTTC	CASNPRGGWAARVNEQFF
TRBV15	16	.	TRBJ2-3	many	TGTGCCACCAGCAGAGATCAGGGGTCCCCCGGAGATACGCAGTATTTT	CATSRDQGSPGDTQYF
TRBV4-3	15	TRBD1	TRBJ2-7	.	TGCGCCAGCAGCCGAAGGACAGGTCAGGAGTACGAGCAGTACTTC	CASSRRTGQEYEQYF
TRBV6-5	17	.	TRBJ2-7	many	TGTGCCAGCAGTTACTCGAAGGGGCACTTTAGCTCCTACGAGCAGTACTTC	CASSYSKGHFSSYEQYF
TRBV11-2	18	.	TRBJ2-7	.	TGTGCCAGCAGCTTAGTATCCCTAGAGGCAGGACCTTACTACGAGCAGTACTTC	CASSLVSLEAGPYYEQYF
TRBV7-2	17	TRBD2	TRBJ2-7	.	TGTGCCAGCAGCTTAAGGACTAGCGGGACCACCGCCTACGAGCAGTACTTC	CASSLRTSGTTAYEQYF
TRBV29-1	14	.	TRBJ2-3	few	TGCAGCGTTGATGGGGCCAGGGGCACAGATACGCAGTATTTT	CSVDGARGTDTQYF
TRBV30	15	TRBD1	TRBJ2-5	.	TGTGCCTGGAGGCCTAGGACAGGGTTGGGAGAGACCCAGTACTTC	CAWRPRTGLGETQYF
TRBV29-1	15	TRBD1	TRBJ2-5	.	TGCAGCGCCTTGACAGGGGGCCCAATAGAAGAGACCCAGTACTTC	CSALTGGPIEETQYF
TRBV29-1	15	.	TRBJ2-2	many	TGCAGCGTTGATGGTTTAACAGGTCTCACCGGGGAGCTGTTTTTT	CSVDGLTGLTGELFF
TRBV5-1	16	TRBD2	TRBJ2-2	few	TGCGCCAGCAGCTTGGCTGGACTAGCGGGAATAAGGGAGCTGTTTTTT	CASSLAGLAGIRELFF
TRBV20-1	13	.	TRBJ2-7	few	TGCAGTGCTAGAGCCAGGGAGGCCCACGAGCAGTACTTC	CSARAREAHEQYF
TRBV3-1	19	.	TRBJ2-6	many	TGTGCCAGCAGCCCACCCCGTCCGGGACGTGCCTCTGGGGCCAACGTCCTGACTTTC	CASSPPRPGRASGANVLTF
TRBV7-2	15	.	TRBJ2-7	few	TGTGCCAGCATCAATATCGCCAGGGCGCGCTACGAGCAGTACTTC	CASINIARARYEQYF
TRBV27	16	TRBD2	TRBJ2-7	.	TGTGCCAGCAGTTTAGGACTAGCGGGATCCGTTGACGAGCAGTACTTC	CASSLGLAGSVDEQYF
TRBV20-1	15	.	TRBJ2-3	many	TGCAGTGCTAGAGATCACAGGACTAGCACAGATACGCAGTATTTT	CSARDHRTSTDTQYF
TRBV7-2	17	TRBD2	TRBJ2-3	many	TGTGCCAGCAGCCGACGGACTAGCGGGGGCAAGCCAGATACGCAGTATTTT	CASSRRTSGGKPDTQYF
TRBV29-1	15	TRBD1	TRBJ2-6	few	TGCAGCGTTGGACAGGGGAGAGATGGGGCCAACGTCCTGACTTTC	CSVGQGRDGANVLTF
TRBV5-1	15	TRBD1	TRBJ2-1	few	TGCGCCAGCAGCTACCCGGACAGGGTGACCAATGAGCAGTTCTTC	CASSYPDRVTNEQFF
TRBV30	15	TRBD1	TRBJ2-7	.	TGTGCCTGGAGCCCAAGGGGGACAGGGGGTTACGAGCAGTACTTC	CAWSPRGTGGYEQYF
TRBV6-2/TRBV6-3	18	TRBD2	TRBJ2-4	many	TGTGCCAGCAGTTACACCCCCGGACTAGCGGGAGCCAAAAACATTCAGTACTTC	CASSYTPGLAGAKNIQYF